This entry concerns a single T cell receptor beta chain. Germline assignment: CDR1 GTSNPN and CDR2 SVGIG (reference sequence). Trimming cost V 4 bases and J 2 bases; bases outside gene matches: 12. The CDR3 is 16 residues long. Seattle's cohort entered during active infection and was followed longitudinally. Data came from immunoSEQ multiplex PCR; TCRdb stores just in-frame clones and leaves some out. The table has approximately 75,000 clones, 80% seen once. The source of the sample is a study of blood T cell repertoires in COVID-19. About the research overall: The samples span acute and convalescent COVID-19 from the United States, Italy and Spain. T cells, B-cell-depleted T cells, or PBMCs supplied cDNA or gDNA.

The rearrangement links TRBV30 to TRBJ2-3; 7 positions match TRBD1. The clonotype originates from a man aged 50 to 59 with COVID-19, enrolled during active disease. Material for sequencing was peripheral blood. The CDR3: CAWTPQGQRFTDTQYF. The CDR3, as DNA: TGTGCCTGGACCCCACAGGGACAGCGGTTCACAGATACGCAGTATTTT.